Each of the 11 T cell receptor beta chains below was sequenced from the same sample in a study of blood T cell repertoires in COVID-19. TCRdb's copy holds only in-frame clones and misses some; the assay was immunoSEQ multiplex PCR. Of about 47,000 clones detected, about 91% appear once; the ten largest clones hold roughly 15%. The sample comprised peripheral blood. Receptors originate from a man in his sixties with active COVID-19.

The rearrangement links TRBV28 to TRBJ2-7; 10 bases map to TRBD2. The V segment lost 10 bases and the J segment 4 bases; nucleotides outside the gene matches: 28. The CDR3 loop spans 20 amino acids. CDR1 is MDHEN, CDR2 SYDVKM, per germline. This CDR3 reads CATLSRAGGPRWGSPYEQYF. The CDR3 DNA reads TGTGCCACCCTAAGTCGAGCGGGAGGGCCTAGGTGGGGAAGTCCGTACGAGCAGTACTTC.

The chain has TRBV6-5 and TRBJ2-7; the D gene is possibly TRBD1 (7 bases). The germline V gene has CDR1 MNHEY and CDR2 SVGAGI. Trimming left V 6 bases short and J 4 bases short, with 13 bases between. This CDR3 has 13 amino acids. CDR3 DNA: TGTGCCAGCAGGGAGGGGGCTCTATACGAGCAGTACTTC. This gives the protein CASREGALYEQYF.

This chain uses TRBV29-1 with TRBJ2-2; maybe TRBD1 (6 bases). Looked up from germline, CDR1 is SQVTM and CDR2 is ANQGSEA. V shed 5 bases and J shed 5 bases, with 12 bases lying between them. The CDR3 is 13 amino acids. As DNA, the CDR3 is TGCAGCGTTTCCGGACAGAATACCGGGGAGCTGTTTTTT. This codes for CSVSGQNTGELFF.

This clone came up once. This chain uses TRBV3-1 (or the pseudogene TRBV3-2) with TRBJ1-6; 7 bases agree with TRBD1. The CDR3 has 13 residues. CDR1 and CDR2 from the germline V gene are LGHDT and YNNKEL (reference sequence). J was trimmed by 9 bases and V by 2 bases; bases with no gene match: 1. Written as DNA, the CDR3 is TGTGCCAGCAGCCAACCAGGGGGTTCACCCCTCCACTTT. Protein sequence: CASSQPGGSPLHF.

This rearrangement joins TRBV7-2 to TRBJ2-2, with D uncertain. Germline V gene lookup returns CDR1 SGHTA and CDR2 FQGNSA. V lost 5 bases to trimming and J lost 9 bases, with 13 bases between them. The CDR3 extends over 13 amino acids. The CDR3 DNA follows: TGTGCCAGCAGCGTTGTTTTGTTCTGGGAGCTGTTTTTT. Its protein product is CASSVVLFWELFF.

The CDR3 sequence: CASSLYRGPHEQYF. In DNA form, the CDR3 reads TGTGCCAGCAGCTTGTACAGGGGGCCCCACGAGCAGTACTTC. The chain recombines TRBV5-4 with TRBJ2-7, with TRBD1 matching 9 bases. Germline V lookup: CDR1 SGHNT, CDR2 YYREEE (reference sequence). Trimming at V came to 1 base and at J to 5 bases, leaving 4 bases not matched to a gene. CDR3 length: 14 residues. Full variable domain (rest looked up from reference TRBV5-4 and TRBJ2-7): ETGVTQSPTHLIKTRGQQVTLRCSSQSGHNTVSWYQQALGQGPQFIFQYYREEENGRGNFPPRFSGLQFPNYSSELNVNALELDDSALYLCASSLYRGPHEQYFGPGTRLTVT.

The V call is TRBV6-5, the J call TRBJ1-1; D call uncertain. The CDR3 runs to 15 residues. Per germline, CDR1 MNHEY and CDR2 SVGAGI. V was pared by 5 bases and J by 5 bases, with 18 bases between. CDR3: CASSRLAPRETEAFF. The DNA for the CDR3 is TGTGCCAGCAGTCGACTCGCCCCTAGGGAGACTGAAGCTTTCTTT.

In DNA form, the CDR3 reads TGTGCCAGCAGTAAAGGACAGATCGAAGAGACCCAGTACTTC. This sequence encodes CASSKGQIEETQYF. This sequence joins TRBV6-6 and TRBJ2-5; D might be TRBD1 (6 bases). CDR1 and CDR2 (germline): MNHNY, SVGAGI (reference sequence). With 5 bases removed from V and 3 bases from J, the gap between germline ends came to 13 bases. The CDR3 loop spans 14 amino acids.

This clone was recorded a few times. The V gene is TRBV5-4, the J gene TRBJ1-2; 8 nucleotides align to TRBD1. Germline V lookup: CDR1 SGHNT, CDR2 YYREEE (reference sequence). The length of the CDR3 is 14 residues. With 4 bases clipped from V and 5 bases from J, the junction kept 7 bases outside the gene matches. The CDR3 loop is CASSPRQGPYGYTF. In DNA form, the CDR3 reads TGTGCCAGCAGCCCGCGACAGGGGCCGTATGGCTACACCTTC.

This chain joins TRBV5-4 and TRBJ2-3, with 11 bases fitting TRBD2. Per the germline V gene, CDR1 is SGHNT and CDR2 is YYREEE (reference sequence). There are 16 residues in the CDR3. V trimming: 4 bases; J trimming: 5 bases; junction bases outside the gene matches: 9. This CDR3 reads CASSLWLAGGVDTQYF. The DNA for the CDR3 is TGTGCCAGCAGCCTCTGGTTAGCGGGGGGGGTAGATACGCAGTATTTT.

The chain recombines TRBV5-1 with TRBJ2-7, with D unclear. Trimming stripped 4 bases from V and 0 bases from J, with 14 bases between. Germline CDR1 SGHRS, CDR2 YFSETQ. CDR3 length: 15 amino acids. The CDR3 nucleotides are TGCGCCAGCAGCCTCGGTCCCCCCCACTCCTACGAGCAGTACTTC. It translates to CASSLGPPHSYEQYF. The full variable domain, completed using reference TRBV5-1 and TRBJ2-7, is KAGVTQTPRYLIKTRGQQVTLSCSPISGHRSVSWYQQTPGQGLQFLFEYFSETQRNKGNFPGRFSGRQFSNSRSEMNVSTLELGDSALYLCASSLGPPHSYEQYFGPGTRLTVT.